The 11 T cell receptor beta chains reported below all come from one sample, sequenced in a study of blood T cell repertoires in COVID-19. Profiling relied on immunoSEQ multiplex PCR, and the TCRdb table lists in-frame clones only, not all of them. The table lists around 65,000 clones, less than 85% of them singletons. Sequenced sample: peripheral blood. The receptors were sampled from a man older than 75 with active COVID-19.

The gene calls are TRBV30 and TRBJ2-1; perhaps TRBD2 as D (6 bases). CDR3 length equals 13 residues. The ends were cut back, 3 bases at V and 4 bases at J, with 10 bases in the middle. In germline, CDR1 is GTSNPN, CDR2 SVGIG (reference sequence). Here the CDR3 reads CAWSFGGYNEQFF. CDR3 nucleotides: TGTGCCTGGAGCTTCGGGGGTTACAATGAGCAGTTCTTC.

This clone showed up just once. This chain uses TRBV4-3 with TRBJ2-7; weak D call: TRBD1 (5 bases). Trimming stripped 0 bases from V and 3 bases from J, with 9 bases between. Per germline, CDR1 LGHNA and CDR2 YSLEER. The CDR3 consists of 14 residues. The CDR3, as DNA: TGCGCCAGCAGCCAAGATCCTGACAGCTACGAGCAGTACTTC. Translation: CASSQDPDSYEQYF.

CDR3 DNA sequence: TGTGCCAGCGGGAGCGGCAATCAGCCCCAGCATTTT. As protein: CASGSGNQPQHF. The rearrangement links TRBV9 to TRBJ1-5; D call uncertain. The V gene lost 7 bases and the J gene lost 2 bases, with 7 bases spanning the gap. This CDR3 region has 12 residues. Germline V CDR1 and CDR2: SGDLS, YYNGEE.

DNA for the CDR3: TGTGCCAGCAGCTACCAACGAGGGCACACCATATATTTT. Translation gives CASSYQRGHTIYF. V and J are TRBV5-6 and TRBJ1-3, with D hard to call. The germline V and J ends were trimmed by 3 bases and 8 bases, with 12 bases remaining between them. The CDR3 has 13 amino acids. Germline CDR1 reads SGHDT; CDR2 reads YYEEEE.

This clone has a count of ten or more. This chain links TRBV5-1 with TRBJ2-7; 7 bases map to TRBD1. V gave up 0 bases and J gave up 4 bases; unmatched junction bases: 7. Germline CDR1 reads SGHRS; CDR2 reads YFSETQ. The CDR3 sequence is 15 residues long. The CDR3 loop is CASSLGGQAEYEQYF. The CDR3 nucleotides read TGCGCCAGCAGCTTGGGAGGACAGGCTGAGTACGAGCAGTACTTC.

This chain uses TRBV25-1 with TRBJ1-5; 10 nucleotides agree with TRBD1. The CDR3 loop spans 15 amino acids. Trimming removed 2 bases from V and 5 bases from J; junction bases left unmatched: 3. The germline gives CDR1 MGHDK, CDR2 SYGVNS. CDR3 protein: CASSEGTGVHQPQHF. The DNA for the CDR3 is TGTGCCAGCAGTGAAGGGACAGGGGTACATCAGCCCCAGCATTTT. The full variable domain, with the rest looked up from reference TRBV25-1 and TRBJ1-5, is EADIYQTPRYLVIGTGKKITLECSQTMGHDKMYWYQQDPGMELHLIHYSYGVNSTEKGDLSSESTVSRIRTEHFPLTLESARPSHTSQYLCASSEGTGVHQPQHFGDGTRLSIL.

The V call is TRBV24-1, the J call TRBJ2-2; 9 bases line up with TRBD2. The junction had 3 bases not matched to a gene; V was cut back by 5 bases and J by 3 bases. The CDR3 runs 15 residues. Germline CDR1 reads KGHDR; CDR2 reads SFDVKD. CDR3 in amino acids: CATSGGGRDTGELFF. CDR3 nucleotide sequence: TGTGCCACCAGTGGTGGCGGGAGGGACACCGGGGAGCTGTTTTTT.

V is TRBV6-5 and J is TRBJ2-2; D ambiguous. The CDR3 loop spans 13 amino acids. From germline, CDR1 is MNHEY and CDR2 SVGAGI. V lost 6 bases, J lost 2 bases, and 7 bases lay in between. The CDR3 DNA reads TGTGCCAGCAGGCCACTCAACACCGGGGAGCTGTTTTTT. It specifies CASRPLNTGELFF.

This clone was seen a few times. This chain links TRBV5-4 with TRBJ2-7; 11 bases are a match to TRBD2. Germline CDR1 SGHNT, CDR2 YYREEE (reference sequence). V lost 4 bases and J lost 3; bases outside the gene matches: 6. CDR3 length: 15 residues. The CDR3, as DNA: TGTGCCAGCAGCGAACTAGCGGGAGAGGACTACGAGCAGTACTTC. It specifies CASSELAGEDYEQYF.

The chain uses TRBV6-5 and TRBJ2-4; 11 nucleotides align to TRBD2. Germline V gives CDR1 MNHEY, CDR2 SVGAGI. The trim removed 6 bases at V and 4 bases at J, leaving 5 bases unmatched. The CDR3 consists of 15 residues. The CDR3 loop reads CASSPTSGGKNIQYF. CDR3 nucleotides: TGTGCCAGCAGCCCCACTAGCGGGGGTAAAAACATTCAGTACTTC.

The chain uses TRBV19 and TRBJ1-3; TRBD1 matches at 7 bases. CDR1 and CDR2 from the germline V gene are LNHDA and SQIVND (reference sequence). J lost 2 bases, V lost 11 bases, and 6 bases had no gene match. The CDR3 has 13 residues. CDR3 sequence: CAANDRAGNTIYF. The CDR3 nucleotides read TGTGCCGCAAACGACAGGGCTGGAAACACCATATATTTT.